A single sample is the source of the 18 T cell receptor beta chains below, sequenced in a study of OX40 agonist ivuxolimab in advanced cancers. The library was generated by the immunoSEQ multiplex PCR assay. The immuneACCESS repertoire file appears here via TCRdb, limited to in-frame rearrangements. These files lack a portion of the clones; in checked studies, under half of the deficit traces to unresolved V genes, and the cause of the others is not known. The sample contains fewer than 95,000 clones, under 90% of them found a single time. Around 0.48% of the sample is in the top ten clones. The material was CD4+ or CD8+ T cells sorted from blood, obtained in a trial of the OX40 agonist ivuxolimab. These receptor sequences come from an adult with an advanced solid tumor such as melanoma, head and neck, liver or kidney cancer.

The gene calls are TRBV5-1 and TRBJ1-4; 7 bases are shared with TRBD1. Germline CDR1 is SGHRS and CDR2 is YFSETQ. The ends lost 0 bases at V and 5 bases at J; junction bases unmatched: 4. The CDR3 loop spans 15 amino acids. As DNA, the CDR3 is TGCGCCAGCAGCTTGGGACAGGGCTGGAATGAAAAACTGTTTTTT. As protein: CASSLGQGWNEKLFF.

CDR3: CASSLYRQGESEKLFF. Here the CDR3 DNA reads TGTGCCAGCAGCCTTTACAGACAGGGGGAAAGTGAAAAACTGTTTTTT. The V and J genes are TRBV5-6 and TRBJ1-4; the match to TRBD1 covers 9 bases. V lost 4 bases, J lost 7 bases, and 11 bases stayed unmatched. Germline values: CDR1 SGHDT, CDR2 YYEEEE. The CDR3 extends over 16 amino acids.

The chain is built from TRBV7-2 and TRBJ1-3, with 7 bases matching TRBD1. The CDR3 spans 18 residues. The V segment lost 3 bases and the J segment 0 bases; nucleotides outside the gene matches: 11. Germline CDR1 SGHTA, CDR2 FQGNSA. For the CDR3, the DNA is TGTGCCAGCAGCTTGACAGGGCACCCAACAAGCTCTGGAAACACCATATATTTT. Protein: CASSLTGHPTSSGNTIYF. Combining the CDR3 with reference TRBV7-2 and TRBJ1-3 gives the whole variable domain GAGVSQSPSNKVTEKGKDVELRCDPISGHTALYWYRQSLGQGLEFLIYFQGNSAPDKSGLPSDRFSAERTGGSVSTLTIQRTQQEDSAVYLCASSLTGHPTSSGNTIYFGEGSWLTVV.

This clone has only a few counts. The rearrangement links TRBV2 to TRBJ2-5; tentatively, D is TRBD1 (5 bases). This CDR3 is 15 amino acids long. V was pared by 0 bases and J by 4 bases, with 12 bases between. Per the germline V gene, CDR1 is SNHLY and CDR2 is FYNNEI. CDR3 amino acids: CASSEAVGAGETQYF. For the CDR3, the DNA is TGTGCCAGCAGTGAAGCGGTAGGGGCCGGAGAGACCCAGTACTTC.

The CDR3 bases are TGTGCCAGCAGCTTGGCCGACAGGTTGAGCTCACCCCTCCACTTT. Translation gives CASSLADRLSSPLHF. The V gene is TRBV5-4, the J gene TRBJ1-6, with a weak D call TRBD1 (6 bases). Germline CDR1 is SGHNT and CDR2 is YYREEE (reference sequence). The V end lost 0 bases, the J end lost 10 bases, and 14 bases lay between the germline ends. CDR3 length equals 15 residues. Full variable domain (remainder filled in from reference TRBV5-4 and TRBJ1-6): ETGVTQSPTHLIKTRGQQVTLRCSSQSGHNTVSWYQQALGQGPQFIFQYYREEENGRGNFPPRFSGLQFPNYSSELNVNALELDDSALYLCASSLADRLSSPLHFGNGTRLTVT.

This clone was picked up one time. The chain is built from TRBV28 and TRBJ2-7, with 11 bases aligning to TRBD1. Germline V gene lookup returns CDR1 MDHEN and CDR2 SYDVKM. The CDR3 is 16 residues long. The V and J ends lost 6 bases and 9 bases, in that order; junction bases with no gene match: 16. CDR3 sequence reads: CASSSLGGDRGEGQYF. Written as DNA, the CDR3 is TGTGCCAGCAGCTCACTTGGAGGGGACAGGGGGGAAGGGCAGTACTTC.

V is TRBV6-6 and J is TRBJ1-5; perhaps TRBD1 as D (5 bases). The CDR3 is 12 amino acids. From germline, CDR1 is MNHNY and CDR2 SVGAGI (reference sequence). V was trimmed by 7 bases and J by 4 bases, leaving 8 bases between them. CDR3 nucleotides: TGTGCCAGCAACCAGGGTAATCAGCCCCAGCATTTT. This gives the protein CASNQGNQPQHF.

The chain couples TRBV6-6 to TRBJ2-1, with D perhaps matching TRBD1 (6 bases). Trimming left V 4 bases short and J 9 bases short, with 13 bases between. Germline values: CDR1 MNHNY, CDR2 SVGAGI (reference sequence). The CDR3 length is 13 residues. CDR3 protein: CASSFSGVAEQFF. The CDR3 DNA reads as TGTGCCAGCAGTTTTTCAGGGGTTGCTGAGCAGTTCTTC.

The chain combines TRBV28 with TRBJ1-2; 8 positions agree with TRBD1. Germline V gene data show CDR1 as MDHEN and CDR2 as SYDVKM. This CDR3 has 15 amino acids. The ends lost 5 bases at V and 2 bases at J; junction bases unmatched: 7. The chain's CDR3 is CASSPSDRENYGYTF. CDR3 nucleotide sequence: TGTGCCAGCAGTCCCTCGGACAGGGAGAACTATGGCTACACCTTC.

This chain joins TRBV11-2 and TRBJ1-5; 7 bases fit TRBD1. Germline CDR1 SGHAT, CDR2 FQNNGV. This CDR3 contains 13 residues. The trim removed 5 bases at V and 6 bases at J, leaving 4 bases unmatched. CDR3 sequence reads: CASSTGAGQPQHF. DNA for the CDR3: TGTGCCAGCAGCACAGGGGCCGGTCAGCCCCAGCATTTT.

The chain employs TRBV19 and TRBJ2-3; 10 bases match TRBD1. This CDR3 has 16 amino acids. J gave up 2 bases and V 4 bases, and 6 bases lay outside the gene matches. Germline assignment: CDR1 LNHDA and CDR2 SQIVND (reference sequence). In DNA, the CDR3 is TGTGCCAGTAGTAGAAGACAGGGGGCGCCCACAGATACGCAGTATTTT. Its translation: CASSRRQGAPTDTQYF.

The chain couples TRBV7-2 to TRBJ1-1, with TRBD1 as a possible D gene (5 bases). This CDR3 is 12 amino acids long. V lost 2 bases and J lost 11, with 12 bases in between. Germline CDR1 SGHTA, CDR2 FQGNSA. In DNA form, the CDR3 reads TGTGCCAGCAGCTTACAGGGAATGAGGGCTTTCTTT. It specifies CASSLQGMRAFF. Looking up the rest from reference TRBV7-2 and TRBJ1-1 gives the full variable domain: GAGVSQSPSNKVTEKGKDVELRCDPISGHTALYWYRQSLGQGLEFLIYFQGNSAPDKSGLPSDRFSAERTGGSVSTLTIQRTQQEDSAVYLCASSLQGMRAFFGQGTRLTVV.

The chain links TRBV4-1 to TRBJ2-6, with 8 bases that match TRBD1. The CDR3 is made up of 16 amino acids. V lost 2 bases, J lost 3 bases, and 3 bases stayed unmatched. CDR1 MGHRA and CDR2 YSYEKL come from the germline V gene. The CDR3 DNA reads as TGCGCCAGCAGCCAACCGACAGGGGTTGGGGCCAACGTCCTGACTTTC. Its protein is CASSQPTGVGANVLTF.

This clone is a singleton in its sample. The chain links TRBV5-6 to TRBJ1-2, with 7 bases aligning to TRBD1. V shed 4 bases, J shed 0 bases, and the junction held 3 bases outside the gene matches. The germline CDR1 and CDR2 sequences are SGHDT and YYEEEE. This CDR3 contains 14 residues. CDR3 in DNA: TGTGCCAGCAGCCGGGGACAGTCTAACTATGGCTACACCTTC. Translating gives CASSRGQSNYGYTF. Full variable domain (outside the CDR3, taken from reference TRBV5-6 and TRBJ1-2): DAGVTQSPTHLIKTRGQQVTLRCSPKSGHDTVSWYQQALGQGPQFIFQYYEEEERQRGNFPDRFSGHQFPNYSSELNVNALLLGDSALYLCASSRGQSNYGYTFGSGTRLTVV.

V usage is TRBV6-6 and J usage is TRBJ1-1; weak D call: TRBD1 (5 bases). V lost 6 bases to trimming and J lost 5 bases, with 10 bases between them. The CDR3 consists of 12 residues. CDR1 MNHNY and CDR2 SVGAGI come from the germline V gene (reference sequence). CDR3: CASRWEGTEAFF. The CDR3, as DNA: TGTGCCAGCAGATGGGAGGGGACTGAAGCTTTCTTT.

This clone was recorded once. The CDR3 sequence: CASRRLAYTGELFF. The CDR3 DNA is TGTGCCAGCAGGCGGCTAGCGTACACCGGGGAGCTGTTTTTT. The rearrangement uses TRBV6-5 and TRBJ2-2, with D possibly being TRBD2 (6 bases). Trimming left V 6 bases short and J 3 bases short, with 11 bases between. The CDR3 has 14 residues. In germline, CDR1 is MNHEY, CDR2 SVGAGI.

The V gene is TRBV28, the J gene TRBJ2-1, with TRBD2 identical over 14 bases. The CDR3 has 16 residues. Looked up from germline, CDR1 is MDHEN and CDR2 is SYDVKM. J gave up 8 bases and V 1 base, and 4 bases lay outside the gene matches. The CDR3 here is CASSLLGTSGRDEQFF. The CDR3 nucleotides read TGTGCCAGCAGTTTATTGGGGACTAGCGGGAGAGATGAGCAGTTCTTC.

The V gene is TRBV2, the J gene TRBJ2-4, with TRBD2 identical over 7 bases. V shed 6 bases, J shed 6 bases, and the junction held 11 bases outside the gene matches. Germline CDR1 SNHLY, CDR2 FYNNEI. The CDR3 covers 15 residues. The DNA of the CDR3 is TGTGCCAGCAGCGAGGCGGGGGTCTACGGAAACATTCAGTACTTC. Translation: CASSEAGVYGNIQYF.